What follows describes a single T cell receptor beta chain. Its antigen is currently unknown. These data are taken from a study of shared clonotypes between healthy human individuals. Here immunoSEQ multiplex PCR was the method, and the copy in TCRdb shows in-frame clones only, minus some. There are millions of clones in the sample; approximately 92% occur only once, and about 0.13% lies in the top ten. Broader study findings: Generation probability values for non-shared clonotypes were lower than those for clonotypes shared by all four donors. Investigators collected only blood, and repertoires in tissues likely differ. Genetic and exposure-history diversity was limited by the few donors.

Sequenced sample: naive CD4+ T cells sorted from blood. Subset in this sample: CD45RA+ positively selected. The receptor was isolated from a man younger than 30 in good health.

Here the CDR3 DNA reads TGTGCCAGCAGTTTGCAGGGTTCCGGGGAGCTGTTTTTT. Amino acid sequence: CASSLQGSGELFF. The genes are TRBV28 and TRBJ2-2, with D possibly being TRBD1 (5 bases). The CDR3 consists of 13 residues. Germline CDR1 MDHEN, CDR2 SYDVKM. The V end lost 3 bases, the J end lost 6 bases, and 8 bases lay between the germline ends. Full variable domain (outside the CDR3, taken from reference TRBV28 and TRBJ2-2): DVKVTQSSRYLVKRTGEKVFLECVQDMDHENMFWYRQDPGLGLRLIYFSYDVKMKEKGDIPEGYSVSREKKERFSLILESASTNQTSMYLCASSLQGSGELFFGEGSRLTVL.